This T cell receptor beta chain was retrieved from a study of naive and memory T cell subsets. V shed 3 bases and J shed 0 bases, with 17 bases lying between them. The CDR3 consists of 17 residues. Germline V gives CDR1 SGHNT, CDR2 YYREEE (reference sequence). Cells stained for CD3, CD4, CD8, CD45RA and CD27 were sorted into four subsets. This clonotype turned up a few times. What it binds is not known. General observations from the study: Clonotypes are single alpha or beta chains, not paired receptors. Expression changes during T cell differentiation may affect RNA-based TCR counts.

Both TRBC1 and TRBC2 were covered by a beta constant-region primer of two equimolar oligonucleotides. Four rounds of PCR amplified the ligated cDNA using nested alpha and beta constant-region primers plus SP2. TCRdb processed the UMI-ligation and nested PCR reads anew with MiXCR; each CDR3 protein has one entry. Here the sample spans 95,000 to 150,000 distinct CDR3 sequences, approximately 37% being singletons. The clonotype was recovered from a human donor in good health. Sequences were obtained from central memory CD4+ T cells from blood. The chain recombines TRBV5-4 with TRBJ2-3; TRBD1 is a possible D gene (5 bases). The CDR3: CASSSPGRVASTDTQYF. In DNA, the CDR3 is TGTGCCAGCAGCTCCCCGGGCAGGGTGGCTAGCACAGATACGCAGTATTTT.